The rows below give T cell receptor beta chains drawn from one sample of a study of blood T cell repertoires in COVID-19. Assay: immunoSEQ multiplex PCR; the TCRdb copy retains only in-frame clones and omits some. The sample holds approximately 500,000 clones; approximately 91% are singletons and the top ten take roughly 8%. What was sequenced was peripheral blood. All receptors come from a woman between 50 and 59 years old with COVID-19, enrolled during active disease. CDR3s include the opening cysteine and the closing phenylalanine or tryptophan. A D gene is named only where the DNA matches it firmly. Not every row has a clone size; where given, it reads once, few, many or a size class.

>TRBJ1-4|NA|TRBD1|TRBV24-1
TGTGCCACCAGTGATTTTACGCCTGGGTCGACAGGGGCTAATGAAAAACTGTTTTTT
CATSDFTPGSTGANEKLFF
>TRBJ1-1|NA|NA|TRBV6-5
TGTGCCAGCAGTTACTCAGGGGTAGCTTTCTTT
CASSYSGVAFF
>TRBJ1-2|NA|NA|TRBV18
TGTGCCAGCTCACCCAAACGACAGGAAAACTATGGCTACACCTTC
CASSPKRQENYGYTF
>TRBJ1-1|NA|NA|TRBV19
TGTGCCAGTAGTGGCCGGGGCGCGGGGGGCACTGAAGCTTTCTTT
CASSGRGAGGTEAFF
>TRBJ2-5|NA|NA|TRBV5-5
TGTGCCAGCAGCCTTTGGGCCGAAGAGACCCAGTACTTC
CASSLWAEETQYF
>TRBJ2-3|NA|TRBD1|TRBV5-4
TGTGCCAGCAGCTTAGACCCACAGGGGGCTACAGATACGCAGTATTTT
CASSLDPQGATDTQYF
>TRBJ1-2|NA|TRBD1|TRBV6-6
TGTGCCAGCCGCTTGACAGGGGACTATGGCTACACCTTC
CASRLTGDYGYTF
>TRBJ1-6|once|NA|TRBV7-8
TGTGCCAGCAGCGAATTGCGGGACTCAAGGACGGGGTCACCCCTCCACTTT
CASSELRDSRTGSPLHF
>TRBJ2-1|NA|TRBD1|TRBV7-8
TGTGCCAGCAGCCCAAGGACAGGGGGCTCCTACAATGAGCAGTTCTTC
CASSPRTGGSYNEQFF
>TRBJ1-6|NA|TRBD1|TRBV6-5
TGTGCCAGCGCCCTACAGGGGTCCTATAATTCACCCCTCCACTTT
CASALQGSYNSPLHF
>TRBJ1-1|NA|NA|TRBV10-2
TGCGCCAGCAGGACAGGGAACACTGAAGCTTTCTTT
CASRTGNTEAFF
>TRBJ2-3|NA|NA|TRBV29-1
TGCAGTGGGAGCCCCTCGAGAGCAGATACGCAGTATTTT
CSGSPSRADTQYF
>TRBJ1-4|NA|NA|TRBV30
TGTGCCGGAACTCCGGGTAACTCTAATGAAAAACTGTTTTTT
CAGTPGNSNEKLFF
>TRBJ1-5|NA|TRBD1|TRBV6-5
TGTGCCAGCAGTCCAACTGGGACAGGAGATCAGCCCCAGCATTTT
CASSPTGTGDQPQHF
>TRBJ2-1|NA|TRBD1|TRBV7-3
TGTGCCAGCAGCTTAACCCAGGACAGGTGGGATGAGCAGTTCTTC
CASSLTQDRWDEQFF
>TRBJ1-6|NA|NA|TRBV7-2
TGTGCCAGCAGCTTAGACAGTCCTCTTAATTCACCCCTCCACTTT
CASSLDSPLNSPLHF
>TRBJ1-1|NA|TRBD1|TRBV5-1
TGCGCCAGCGGCAGGGGGTTCCCGAACACTGAAGCTTTCTTT
CASGRGFPNTEAFF
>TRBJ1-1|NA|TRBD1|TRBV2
TGTGCCAGCAGTCGGGACAGGGGAAGTGAAGCTTTCTTT
CASSRDRGSEAFF
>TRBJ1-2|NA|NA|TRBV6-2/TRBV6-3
TGTGCCAGCAGCCGATACCCAGGGGACCGAAGTTATGGCTACACCTTC
CASSRYPGDRSYGYTF
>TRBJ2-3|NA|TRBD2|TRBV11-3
TGTGCCAGCAGCTTGGGCGGGGGGGCAGATACGCAGTATTTT
CASSLGGGADTQYF
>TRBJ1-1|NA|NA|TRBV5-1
TGCGCCAGCAGCTTGGAGGGGCCGACAGTAGGTGAAGCTTTCTTT
CASSLEGPTVGEAFF
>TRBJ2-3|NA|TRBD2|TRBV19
TGTGCCAGTAGTATTACTAGCGGGAGCACAGATACGCAGTATTTT
CASSITSGSTDTQYF
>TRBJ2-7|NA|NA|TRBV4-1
TGCGCCAGCAGCCAAGTGAGCCGGGGTGGGTCCTACGAGCAGTACTTC
CASSQVSRGGSYEQYF
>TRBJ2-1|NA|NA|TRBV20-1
TGCAGTGCTGGTGATGAGAGCTCCTACAATGAGCAGTTCTTC
CSAGDESSYNEQFF
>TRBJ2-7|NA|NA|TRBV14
TGTGCCAGCAGCCAAGATCCCCTGCGTCGCGAGCAGTACTTC
CASSQDPLRREQYF
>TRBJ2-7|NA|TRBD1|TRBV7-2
TGTGCCAGCAGCTTCTCGAGCGGACAGGCCTACGAGCAGTACTTC
CASSFSSGQAYEQYF
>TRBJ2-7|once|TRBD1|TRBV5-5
TGTGCCAGCAGCTTGGTAGGACAGGGCTACGAGCAGTACTTC
CASSLVGQGYEQYF
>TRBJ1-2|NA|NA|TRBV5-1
TGCGCCAGCAGCTTGCCCGGGGATGGCTACACCTTC
CASSLPGDGYTF
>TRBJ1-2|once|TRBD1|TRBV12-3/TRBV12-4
TGTGCCAGCAACTCAGGGACAGTTTGGGGCTACACCTTC
CASNSGTVWGYTF
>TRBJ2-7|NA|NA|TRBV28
TGTGCCAGCAGTTTAGGGGGGGCCCCTTACGAGCAGTACTTC
CASSLGGAPYEQYF
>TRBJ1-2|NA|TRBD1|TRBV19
TGTGCCAGTAGTATAGATCTGGAGACAGGGGGGATTCTAAACTATGGCTACACCTTC
CASSIDLETGGILNYGYTF
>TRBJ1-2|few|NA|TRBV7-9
TGTGCCAGCAGCTTAACAGACGGCTATGGCTACACCTTC
CASSLTDGYGYTF
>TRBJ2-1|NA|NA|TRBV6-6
TGTGCCAGCAGTTGGCCGGGACACCTCTACAATGAGCAGTTCTTC
CASSWPGHLYNEQFF
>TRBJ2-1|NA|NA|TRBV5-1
TGCGCCAGCAGCTTGGGACAGTTTAGCAATGAGCAGTTCTTC
CASSLGQFSNEQFF
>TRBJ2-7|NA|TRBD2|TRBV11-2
TGTGCCAGCAGCTTTAGCGGGGGGAGCTCCTACGAGCAGTACTTC
CASSFSGGSSYEQYF
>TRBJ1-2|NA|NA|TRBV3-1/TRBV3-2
TGTGCCAGCAGCCAAGAGGGAGGCTCGGGCTACACCTTC
CASSQEGGSGYTF
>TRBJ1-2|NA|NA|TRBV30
TGTGCCTGGAGTGTACAGATTGCTTCCTATGGCTACACCTTC
CAWSVQIASYGYTF
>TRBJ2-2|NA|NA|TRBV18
TGTGCCAGCTCACAATCAGAAACCCGGGAGCTGTTTTTT
CASSQSETRELFF
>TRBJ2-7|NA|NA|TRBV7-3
TGTGCCAGCAGCTTAACAGGGGAGGACGAGCAGTACTTC
CASSLTGEDEQYF
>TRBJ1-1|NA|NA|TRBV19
TGTGCCAGTAGTCCAAGGGGGAACACTGAAGCTTTCTTT
CASSPRGNTEAFF
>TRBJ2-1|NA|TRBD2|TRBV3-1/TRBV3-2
TGTGCCAGCAGCCAAGGGCAACTAGCGGGGAACAATGAGCAGTTCTTC
CASSQGQLAGNNEQFF
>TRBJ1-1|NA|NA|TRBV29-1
TGCAGCGTTCAGAATACGAACACTGAAGCTTTCTTT
CSVQNTNTEAFF
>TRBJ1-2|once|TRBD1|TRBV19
TGTGCCAGTAGTTCCCTTCGGGCAGGGGGCCGATATGGCTACACCTTC
CASSSLRAGGRYGYTF
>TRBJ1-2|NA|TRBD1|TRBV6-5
TGTGCCAGCAGCGGGGACAGGGGGGACGGCTACACCTTC
CASSGDRGDGYTF
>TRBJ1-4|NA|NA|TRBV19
TGTGCCAGTAGACGATCAGGGTGGCCTCCCGAAAAACTGTTTTTT
CASRRSGWPPEKLFF
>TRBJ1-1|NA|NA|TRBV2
TGTGCCAGCAGTGCTCGGGGTTGGGCTTTCTTT
CASSARGWAFF
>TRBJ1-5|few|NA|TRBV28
TGTGCCAGCAGTTTTAGCAGAGATCAGCCCCAGCATTTT
CASSFSRDQPQHF
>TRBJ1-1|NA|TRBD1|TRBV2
TGTGCCAGCACCGACAGGGTAAACACTGAAGCTTTCTTT
CASTDRVNTEAFF
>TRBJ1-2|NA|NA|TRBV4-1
TGCGCCAGCAGCCAAGATCAGGGAAGGGGTGGCTACACCTTC
CASSQDQGRGGYTF
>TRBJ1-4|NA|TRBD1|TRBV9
TGTGCCAGCAGCGCGAGAACAGGGGGAAATAATGAAAAACTGTTTTTT
CASSARTGGNNEKLFF
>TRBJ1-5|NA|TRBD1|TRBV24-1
TGTGCCACCAGTGATAACTCGGGGACAGGTTCCTATAGCAATCAGCCCCAGCATTTT
CATSDNSGTGSYSNQPQHF
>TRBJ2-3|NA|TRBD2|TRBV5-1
TGCGCCAGCAGCTTGGGACTAGCGGGGTTCAACACAGATACGCAGTATTTT
CASSLGLAGFNTDTQYF
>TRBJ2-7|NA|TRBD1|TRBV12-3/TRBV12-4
TGTGCCAGCAGCCGGGACAGGGCCTACGAGCAGTACTTC
CASSRDRAYEQYF